Listed here are 29 T cell receptor beta chains from one sample, sequenced in a study of graft-versus-host responses after intestinal transplantation. Sequenced by immunoSEQ multiplex PCR; TCRdb stores in-frame clones only, minus some. The sample lists 95,000 or so clones, about nine tenths occurring once. The sequenced sample was PBMCs, obtained roughly 410 days after intestinal transplant. The source of these receptors is a human patient who received an intestinal transplant, so some T cells may come from the graft donor.

The chain is built from TRBV9 and TRBJ2-7; D is unresolved. CDR3 length equals 13 residues. V lost 4 bases and J 5 bases, leaving 13 bases between the germline ends. The V gene's germline CDR1 is SGDLS and CDR2 YYNGEE. The CDR3: CASSPTPNDEQYF. The CDR3, as DNA: TGTGCCAGCAGCCCCACCCCGAATGACGAGCAGTACTTC.

This clone was detected once. The J gene is TRBJ1-1, the V gene TRBV7-2, with unresolved D. The CDR3 is made up of 12 amino acids. CDR1 SGHTA and CDR2 FQGNSA come from the germline V gene. The ends were cut back, 1 base at V and 5 bases at J, with 5 bases in the middle. The CDR3, as DNA: TGTGCCAGCAGCTTAGGGTTTACTGAAGCTTTCTTT. Its protein product is CASSLGFTEAFF.

The J gene is TRBJ2-7, the V gene TRBV10-3; 7 bases map to TRBD2. Germline V gene lookup returns CDR1 ENHRY and CDR2 SYGVKD. J was trimmed by 4 bases and V by 8 bases; bases with no gene match: 8. This CDR3 comprises 13 residues. CDR3 residues: CAIGGRGLYEQYF. The CDR3 DNA follows: TGTGCCATCGGTGGGAGGGGATTGTACGAGCAGTACTTC.

V is TRBV6-5 and J is TRBJ1-2; the D gene is possibly TRBD1 (5 bases). The CDR3 is 13 residues long. From germline, CDR1 is MNHEY and CDR2 SVGAGI. The V gene lost 4 bases and the J gene lost 1 base, with 7 bases spanning the gap. The CDR3 region is CASSWRGNYGYTF. CDR3 coding DNA: TGTGCCAGCAGTTGGAGGGGTAACTATGGCTACACCTTC.

This rearrangement joins TRBV10-2 to TRBJ1-6, with 9 nucleotides matching TRBD1. The ends lost 6 bases at V and 7 bases at J; junction bases unmatched: 7. The CDR3 spans 15 residues. Germline V gene sequence: CDR1 WSHSY, CDR2 SAAADI. The CDR3 loop is CASSDPGQGNSPLHF. The CDR3 nucleotides are TGCGCCAGCAGCGACCCGGGACAGGGAAATTCACCCCTCCACTTT.

The chain is built from TRBV6-5 and TRBJ2-7, with TRBD1 matching 10 bases. Per germline, CDR1 MNHEY and CDR2 SVGAGI. J gave up 5 bases and V 10 bases, and 5 bases lay outside the gene matches. The CDR3 has 12 residues. The CDR3 reads CATRTGGDEQYF. The CDR3 coding sequence is TGTGCCACCCGGACAGGGGGTGACGAGCAGTACTTC.

A single count supports this clone. The chain couples TRBV5-1 to TRBJ1-1; D is perhaps TRBD1 (5 bases). Germline V gives CDR1 SGHRS, CDR2 YFSETQ. This CDR3 comprises 14 residues. The V end was cut by 4 bases, the J end by 0 bases, with 10 bases between. The CDR3, as DNA: TGCGCCAGCAGCCAGGGAGATATGAACACTGAAGCTTTCTTT. Its translation: CASSQGDMNTEAFF.

The chain joins TRBV6-5 to TRBJ1-5; a possible D gene is TRBD1 (5 bases). Germline-derived CDR1 and CDR2 are MNHEY and SVGAGI. The CDR3 sequence is 15 residues long. The V end was cut by 0 bases, the J end by 6 bases, with 12 bases between. The CDR3 is CASSYSNTGGQPQHF. In DNA form, the CDR3 reads TGTGCCAGCAGTTACTCGAACACCGGGGGTCAGCCCCAGCATTTT.

This rearrangement joins TRBV9 to TRBJ2-3; D uncertain. From germline, CDR1 is SGDLS and CDR2 YYNGEE. CDR3 length: 12 amino acids. Trimming took 7 bases from V and 4 from J, leaving 10 bases between them. CDR3 sequence reads: CASGMQADTQYF. CDR3 DNA sequence: TGTGCCAGCGGTATGCAAGCAGATACGCAGTATTTT.

This chain links TRBV4-1 with TRBJ1-2; D possibly corresponds to TRBD1 (5 bases). The germline CDR1 and CDR2 sequences are MGHRA and YSYEKL. The V end was cut by 5 bases, the J end by 4 bases, with 8 bases between. This CDR3 is built from 12 residues. In DNA, the CDR3 is TGCGCCAGCAGCGCCCAGGGCTATGGCTACACCTTC. It encodes CASSAQGYGYTF.

V and J are TRBV13 and TRBJ2-1; 9 positions agree with TRBD2. Germline trimming cut 1 base from V and 7 bases from J; bases unmatched to any gene: 8. Germline V gives CDR1 PRHDT, CDR2 FYEKMQ (reference sequence). The CDR3 length is 16 residues. CDR3 coding DNA: TGTGCCAGCAGCTTAGAGCGGGGGGCGAGTAGAAATGAGCAGTTCTTC. It codes for CASSLERGASRNEQFF.

V gene TRBV13 combines with J gene TRBJ2-2, with D tentatively TRBD2 (5 bases). The V end lost 10 bases, the J end lost 2 bases, and 14 bases lay between the germline ends. The CDR3 has 14 residues. CDR1 PRHDT and CDR2 FYEKMQ come from the germline V gene (reference sequence). CDR3 residues: CATTFGDNTGELFF. In nucleotides, the CDR3 is TGTGCCACCACATTCGGGGATAACACCGGGGAGCTGTTTTTT.

V usage is TRBV29-1 and J usage is TRBJ2-5; 10 nucleotides line up with TRBD1. In germline, CDR1 is SQVTM, CDR2 ANQGSEA. This CDR3 comprises 12 residues. V shed 7 bases, J shed 4 bases, and the junction held 3 bases outside the gene matches. The CDR3 nucleotides are TGCAGCGGCCGACAGGGGGCAGAGACCCAGTACTTC. This codes for CSGRQGAETQYF.

The rearrangement uses TRBV11-2 and TRBJ2-1; no reliable D call. The CDR3 covers 13 residues. Deletions cut 1 base from V and 7 bases from J, with 8 bases between. Germline V lookup: CDR1 SGHAT, CDR2 FQNNGV. The CDR3 loop reads CASSLVFGNEQFF. CDR3 DNA: TGTGCCAGCAGCTTAGTCTTCGGGAATGAGCAGTTCTTC.

The chain joins TRBV7-3 to TRBJ2-5; either TRBD1 or TRBD2 may fit D (6 bases each). The J call is in doubt because the DNA end fits TRBJ2-7 better. Germline loops: CDR1 SGHTA, CDR2 FQGTGA. The CDR3 spans 14 residues. The DNA for the CDR3 is TGTGCCAGCAGCTTAACGGGGGGCACCTACGAGCAGTACTTC. It is translated as CASSLTGGTYEQYF.

V gene TRBV5-1 combines with J gene TRBJ2-2; 7 bases line up with TRBD2. Germline V gene data show CDR1 as SGHRS and CDR2 as YFSETQ. CDR3 length: 15 residues. V lost 2 bases to trimming and J lost 6 bases; unmatched junction nucleotides: 7. Here the CDR3 reads CASSFDGRGAGELFF. The CDR3 coding sequence is TGCGCCAGCAGCTTCGACGGCCGGGGGGCCGGGGAGCTGTTTTTT.

This CDR3 is CASSATGAGANVLTF. CDR3 coding DNA: TGTGCCAGCAGCGCGACAGGGGCTGGGGCCAACGTCCTGACTTTC. The chain is built from TRBV6-1 and TRBJ2-6; 8 positions match TRBD1. The junction had 3 bases not matched to a gene; V was cut back by 6 bases and J by 2 bases. CDR1 is MNHNS and CDR2 is SASEGT in the germline V gene. The CDR3 covers 15 residues.

This chain joins TRBV6-5 and TRBJ1-1, with D unclear. The ends were cut back, 5 bases at V and 1 base at J, with 11 bases in the middle. The CDR3 has 14 residues. Germline CDR1 and CDR2: MNHEY and SVGAGI. The CDR3 protein is CASSLANTNTEAFF. The CDR3 coding sequence is TGTGCCAGCAGTCTAGCTAATACGAACACTGAAGCTTTCTTT.

The chain employs TRBV19 and TRBJ1-5; 7 bases are a match to TRBD1. Germline V lookup: CDR1 LNHDA, CDR2 SQIVND (reference sequence). The ends lost 6 bases at V and 4 bases at J; junction bases unmatched: 9. The CDR3 contains 15 residues. The CDR3 DNA is TGTGCCAGTAGCCACGCGATGGACAGGAATCAGCCCCAGCATTTT. Translation gives CASSHAMDRNQPQHF.

This chain joins TRBV2 and TRBJ1-1; 9 nucleotides match TRBD1. The length of the CDR3 is 15 residues. Germline values: CDR1 SNHLY, CDR2 FYNNEI. Trimming cost V 0 bases and J 4 bases; bases outside gene matches: 3. CDR3 in amino acids: CASSEAVQGATEAFF. The CDR3 DNA reads TGTGCCAGCAGTGAAGCGGTACAGGGGGCCACTGAAGCTTTCTTT.

The CDR3 DNA reads as TGTGCCAGCAGTTTCGGGGGGAAGTCTAGTGGCTACACCTTC. As protein: CASSFGGKSSGYTF. The chain has TRBV27 and TRBJ1-2; tentative D call: TRBD1 (5 bases). Between the trimmed V and J ends, which lost 3 bases and 7 bases, there was a span of 15 bases. The CDR3 runs 14 residues. Germline assignment: CDR1 MNHEY and CDR2 SMNVEV (reference sequence).

The table lists this clone with a count of one. One end of the junction fails to match germline, which may point to a read error. This chain joins TRBV15 and TRBJ1-4; 7 nucleotides match TRBD1. CDR3 length: 19 amino acids. Germline V gene lookup returns CDR1 LNHNV and CDR2 YYDKDF (reference sequence). The CDR3 sequence is CAASSDPLTGDPFNEKLFF. CDR3 in DNA: TGTGCCGCCAGCAGTGATCCACTCACAGGGGACCCATTTAATGAAAAACTGTTTTTT.

This chain links TRBV11-2 with TRBJ2-1; D unclear. The CDR3 spans 16 residues. V was cut by 0 bases and J by 4 bases, with 13 bases left in between. Germline assignment: CDR1 SGHAT and CDR2 FQNNGV. This chain's CDR3 is CASSLDARRPYNEQFF. CDR3 coding DNA: TGTGCCAGCAGCTTAGATGCCAGGAGACCGTACAATGAGCAGTTCTTC.

CDR3 loop: CASSPGGYYEQYF. In DNA form, the CDR3 reads TGTGCCAGCTCACCGGGGGGATATTACGAGCAGTACTTC. V usage is TRBV18 and J usage is TRBJ2-7; possibly TRBD2 for D (6 bases). This CDR3 is built from 13 residues. Germline loops: CDR1 KGHSH, CDR2 LQKENI. V gave up 3 bases and J gave up 4 bases, with 10 bases separating them.

This chain joins TRBV19 and TRBJ2-5, with TRBD1 as a possible D gene (6 bases). With the DNA end fitting TRBJ2-7 better, the J assignment may be wrong. From germline, CDR1 is LNHDA and CDR2 SQIVND (reference sequence). This CDR3 comprises 13 residues. This CDR3 is CASSPGTYYEQYF. CDR3 in DNA: TGTGCCAGTAGTCCCGGGACATACTACGAGCAGTACTTC.

The chain is built from TRBV6-1 and TRBJ1-4, with a tentative D call TRBD1 (5 bases). Germline values: CDR1 MNHNS, CDR2 SASEGT. This CDR3 is 15 amino acids long. V was clipped by 6 bases and J by 3 bases, with 14 bases between them. The CDR3 sequence is CASSARDRANEKLFF. CDR3 DNA: TGTGCCAGCAGCGCCAGGGACCGGGCTAATGAAAAACTGTTTTTT.

This clone was counted a few times. V gene TRBV29-1 combines with J gene TRBJ1-1; possibly TRBD1 for D (5 bases). CDR1 SQVTM and CDR2 ANQGSEA come from the germline V gene. Trimming shortened V by 5 bases and J by 10 bases, and 11 bases separated the two germline ends. The CDR3 loop spans 10 amino acids. The CDR3 region has the DNA TGCAGCGTTAGGGCAGGGAGAGCTTTCTTT. This translates into CSVRAGRAFF. The whole variable domain, remainder taken from reference TRBV29-1 and TRBJ1-1, is SAVISQKPSRDICQRGTSLTIQCQVDSQVTMMFWYRQQPGQSLTLIATANQGSEATYESGFVIDKFPISRPNLTFSTLTVSNMSPEDSSIYLCSVRAGRAFFGQGTRLTVV.

CDR3 sequence (DNA): TGTGCCAGCAGCGTGGAAGGGGGGGCCTCCTACAATGAGCAGTTCTTC. Amino acid sequence: CASSVEGGASYNEQFF. This sequence joins TRBV9 and TRBJ2-1; D perhaps matches TRBD2 (7 bases). In germline, CDR1 is SGDLS, CDR2 YYNGEE. Trimming cost V 2 bases and J 0 bases, with 12 bases left between them. CDR3 length: 16 amino acids.

The rearrangement joins TRBV29-1 to TRBJ1-1; D call uncertain. Looked up from germline, CDR1 is SQVTM and CDR2 is ANQGSEA. This CDR3 has 13 amino acids. Deletions cut 1 base from V and 3 bases from J, with 9 bases between. The CDR3, as DNA: TGCAGCGTTGAAGGGAACGGACACACTGAAGCTTTCTTT. It is translated as CSVEGNGHTEAFF.